This record looks at one T cell receptor (beta chain) sequence and its context. The sample belongs to a study of blood T cell repertoires in COVID-19. Overall study: Spain, Italy and the United States supplied samples that represented acute and convalescent COVID-19.

The CDR3 has 15 residues. V was trimmed by 0 bases and J by 2 bases, leaving 8 bases between them. Per germline, CDR1 SGHTA and CDR2 FQGNSA. The repertoire was sequenced with immunoSEQ multiplex PCR; TCRdb's copy has only in-frame clones and lacks some. The sample lists about 270,000 clones, more than 70% occurring once. The specimen was peripheral blood. The gene calls are TRBV7-2 and TRBJ1-3, with a tentative D call TRBD1 (5 bases). The clonotype was recovered from a woman older than 75 with COVID-19, enrolled during active disease. The DNA of the CDR3 is TGTGCCAGCAGCTTAGCCGCGGGACCTGGAAACACCATATATTTT. Its translation is CASSLAAGPGNTIYF.